This T cell receptor (beta chain) was profiled in a study of CD8+ T cells in alopecia areata. About the research overall: Treated patients were dosed with oral tofacitinib, taking 5 to 10 mg twice daily.

This clone was counted a single time. Its antigen is still unknown. CDR1 LGHNA and CDR2 YSLEER come from the germline V gene. Trimming shortened V by 0 bases and J by 2 bases, and 13 bases separated the two germline ends. This CDR3 is built from 16 residues. Once RNA had been extracted, it was reverse transcribed into cDNA to act as the sequencing template. TCRdb keeps only in-frame clones here, not all; method: immunoSEQ multiplex PCR. The repertoire has about 150,000 clones, 45% to 60% of them found once; the top ten carry roughly 19%. Peripheral blood and lesional scalp punch biopsies came from alopecia areata patients. Cell sorting was applied to PBMCs, and CD4+ and CD8+ T cells were collected. Points from the study as a whole: Mice showed clearer TCR sharing than patients did, a gap that was possibly HLA-related.

The chain employs TRBV4-3 and TRBJ2-5; D not certain. The sample here was CD8+ T cells sorted from blood, taken at week 0. The source of this sequence is a human donor with alopecia areata. The CDR3 DNA reads TGCGCCAGCAGCCAAGATTCGGTTCGGACGCAAGAGACCCAGTACTTC. Its translation: CASSQDSVRTQETQYF.